Included here is one T cell receptor beta chain sequence, with context. Its antigen is not identified. PCR primers comprised 60 Vbeta and 13 Jbeta primers. TCRdb's copy holds only in-frame clones and misses some; the assay was immunoSEQ multiplex PCR. The sample holds more than 120,000 clones; approximately 79% are singletons and the top ten take under 3.5%. The data were taken from a study of cytomegalovirus exposure and HLA in healthy donors. The germline CDR1 and CDR2 sequences are SGHVS and FNYEAQ. V gave up 1 base and J gave up 6 bases, with 8 bases separating them. CDR3 length: 13 residues. Study observations and caveats: Per published accounts, TCR beta sequences correctly predicted the HLA-A and HLA-B alleles of most subjects. Most TCR sequences showed up rarely, but some public TCRs showed up in many donors. The likely explanation for a cluster of highly shared sequence variants was sequencing artifact.

Sequenced sample: PBMCs. This sequence was found in a woman under 40 in good health and CMV-seronegative. J is TRBJ2-3 and V is TRBV7-6; no firm D call. CDR3 in DNA: TGTGCCAGCAGCTTAGGGCAGGTTGATACGCAGTATTTT. It yields the protein CASSLGQVDTQYF.